These 18 T cell receptor beta chains share one sample of origin, sequenced in a study of response to subunit inactivated influenza vaccine. MiXCR, applied by TCRdb to the RT-PCR reads, yields one record per CDR3 protein. The sample lists around 650,000 distinct CDR3 sequences, around 16% seen once, with approximately 10% in the top ten. The sequences come from PBMCs from blood, collected 11 to 12 days after vaccination. The receptors were sampled from a man aged 45-60 years who received an inactivated influenza vaccine.

This clonotype has ten or more counts. The chain combines TRBV29-1 with TRBJ2-7, with 7 bases fitting TRBD1. Unmatched junction bases numbered 4, after V lost 1 base and J lost 4 bases. Germline CDR1 and CDR2: SQVTM and ANQGSEA. The CDR3 has 13 amino acids. CDR3 in DNA: TGCAGCGTTGAAGCAGGACAGGAGTACGAGCAGTACTTC. The encoded protein is CSVEAGQEYEQYF.

This chain connects TRBV5-6 to TRBJ1-2, with 8 bases aligning to TRBD1. Germline CDR1 and CDR2: SGHDT and YYEEEE. Trimming removed 4 bases from V and 5 bases from J; junction bases left unmatched: 10. The CDR3 has 15 amino acids. In nucleotides, the CDR3 is TGTGCCAGCAGCGACTCGGGACAGGCCCTATATGGCTACACCTTC. Its translation: CASSDSGQALYGYTF.

The chain combines TRBV15 with TRBJ2-3; 9 nucleotides align to TRBD2. V shed 4 bases and J 4 bases; nucleotides not matched to a gene: 9. This CDR3 is built from 16 residues. CDR1 is LNHNV, CDR2 YYDKDF, per germline (reference sequence). The chain's CDR3 is CATSTAAGGRADTQYF. The CDR3 coding sequence is TGTGCCACCAGCACGGCGGCGGGGGGGCGGGCAGATACGCAGTATTTT.

The rearrangement uses TRBV7-2 and TRBJ2-1; 7 nucleotides align to TRBD1. This CDR3 region has 13 residues. The J segment lost 8 bases and the V segment lost 5 bases, leaving 6 bases of the junction unmatched. Germline V gives CDR1 SGHTA, CDR2 FQGNSA. The CDR3 DNA is TGTGCCAGCAGCCTGAGGGGGCTCGATGAGCAGTTCTTC. Translated, it gives CASSLRGLDEQFF.

This clonotype was observed a few times. The V and J genes are TRBV7-9 and TRBJ2-4, with D unresolved. Germline loops: CDR1 SEHNR, CDR2 FQNEAQ (reference sequence). The CDR3 contains 12 residues. The V end was cut by 2 bases, the J end by 9 bases, with 8 bases between. In DNA, the CDR3 is TGTGCCAGCAGCTTACAGATCGGCATTCAGTACTTC. It yields the protein CASSLQIGIQYF.

CDR3 bases: TGTGCCAGCATCTCAGAGGGGCTAGCAGTGGAGAATGAGCAGTTCTTC. This sequence encodes CASISEGLAVENEQFF. The J gene is TRBJ2-1, the V gene TRBV12-3 or TRBV12-4, with D perhaps matching TRBD1 or TRBD2 (5 bases each). Trimming pared 7 bases from V and 7 bases from J, leaving 23 bases between. The length of the CDR3 is 16 residues.

The rearrangement links TRBV2 to TRBJ2-6, with 11 bases matching TRBD2. This CDR3 is built from 18 residues. J gave up 0 bases and V 7 bases, and 8 bases lay outside the gene matches. Per the germline V gene, CDR1 is SNHLY and CDR2 is FYNNEI. CDR3 coding DNA: TGTGCCAGCAAGACCGGGACTAGCGGCCTCTCTGGGGCCAACGTCCTGACTTTC. This codes for CASKTGTSGLSGANVLTF. Drawing the rest from reference TRBV2 and TRBJ2-6, the complete variable domain is EPEVTQTPSHQVTQMGQEVILRCVPISNHLYFYWYRQILGQKVEFLVSFYNNEISEKSEIFDDQFSVERPDGSNFTLKIRSTKLEDSAMYFCASKTGTSGLSGANVLTFGAGSRLTVL.

In its sample, this clonotype was seen a few times. The J gene is TRBJ2-1, the V gene TRBV7-9, with 7 positions matching TRBD2. With V trimmed by 5 bases and J by 6 bases, 13 bases remained unmatched. The CDR3 sequence is 16 residues long. Germline values: CDR1 SEHNR, CDR2 FQNEAQ (reference sequence). CDR3 nucleotide sequence: TGTGCCAGCAGCCCCTTTCTAGCGGTAGTTGCCAATGAGCAGTTCTTC. This codes for CASSPFLAVVANEQFF.

This clonotype was counted only a few times. The chain is built from TRBV9 and TRBJ2-7; the D call may be TRBD1 or TRBD2 (5 bases each). Germline V CDR1 and CDR2: SGDLS, YYNGEE. This CDR3 comprises 14 residues. With 4 bases removed from V and 1 base from J, the gap between germline ends came to 12 bases. DNA for the CDR3: TGTGCCAGCAGCCGGGACCCCAAATCCTACGAGCAGTACTTC. Translated: CASSRDPKSYEQYF.

The J gene is TRBJ2-6, the V gene TRBV27; the D is unclear. The CDR3 consists of 14 residues. Trimming cost V 7 bases and J 0 bases, with 7 bases left between them. Germline CDR1 is MNHEY and CDR2 is SMNVEV (reference sequence). Here the CDR3 reads CASKISSGANVLTF. The CDR3 nucleotides are TGTGCCAGCAAAATCAGCTCTGGGGCCAACGTCCTGACTTTC.

The V gene is TRBV29-1, the J gene TRBJ2-1; TRBD2 aligns across 7 bases. The CDR3 sequence is 14 residues long. Germline V gene lookup returns CDR1 SQVTM and CDR2 ANQGSEA. The junction had 6 bases not matched to a gene; V was cut back by 4 bases and J by 3 bases. The CDR3 here is CSVVAGVVYNEQFF. The CDR3 DNA follows: TGCAGCGTTGTGGCGGGAGTCGTCTACAATGAGCAGTTCTTC.

This clonotype was recorded many times. This chain joins TRBV12-3 or TRBV12-4 and TRBJ2-1; D remains unclear. The CDR3 is made up of 10 amino acids. V was pared by 2 bases and J by 9 bases, with 2 bases between. CDR3 bases: TGTGCCAGCAGTTTACTTGAGCAGTTCTTC. Translating it yields CASSLLEQFF.

Only a few counts were recorded for this clonotype. The genes are TRBV5-1 and TRBJ2-3; D unclear. The CDR3 covers 15 residues. Trimming stripped 0 bases from V and 6 bases from J, with 14 bases between. The germline gives CDR1 SGHRS, CDR2 YFSETQ. The CDR3 nucleotides read TGCGCCAGCAGCTTGGACCGGGTAATCCGGGATACGCAGTATTTT. This sequence encodes CASSLDRVIRDTQYF.

CDR3 DNA sequence: TGTGCCAGCAGTTATTCGGGACTACCTTCGAACGAGCAGTACTTC. Translated, it gives CASSYSGLPSNEQYF. The chain recombines TRBV6-2 or TRBV6-3 with TRBJ2-7; 7 nucleotides line up with TRBD2. V was pared by 3 bases and J by 5 bases, with 10 bases of the junction left unmatched. CDR3 size: 15 residues. Germline assignment: CDR1 MNHEY and CDR2 SVGEGT.

The chain couples TRBV20-1 to TRBJ2-7; TRBD1 matches 9 bases. Per germline, CDR1 DFQATT and CDR2 SNEGSKA (reference sequence). J gave up 4 bases and V 6 bases, and 10 bases lay outside the gene matches. This CDR3 comprises 14 residues. The CDR3, as DNA: TGCAGTGCAAGCCGGACAGGGGTTGGGTACGAGCAGTACTTC. Amino acids: CSASRTGVGYEQYF.

This clonotype turned up a few times. The V and J genes are TRBV3-1 and TRBJ1-3; D gene uncertain. Germline-derived CDR1 and CDR2 are LGHDT and YNNKEL (reference sequence). The V and J ends lost 0 bases and 6 bases respectively, with 6 bases between them. The CDR3 runs 13 residues. The CDR3 is CASSQDFENTIYF. The CDR3 bases are TGTGCCAGCAGCCAAGATTTCGAAAACACCATATATTTT. The full variable domain, rest sourced from reference TRBV3-1 and TRBJ1-3, is DTAVSQTPKYLVTQMGNDKSIKCEQNLGHDTMYWYKQDSKKFLKIMFSYNNKELIINETVPNRFSPKSPDKAHLNLHINSLELGDSAVYFCASSQDFENTIYFGEGSWLTVV.

This clonotype was detected ten times or more. The gene calls are TRBV18 and TRBJ2-1; D may correspond to TRBD1 or TRBD2 (5 bases each). Germline assignment: CDR1 KGHSH and CDR2 LQKENI. Between the trimmed V and J ends, which lost 0 bases and 0 bases, there was a span of 9 bases. This CDR3 is 16 amino acids long. This CDR3 is CASSPPEGSSYNEQFF. CDR3 nucleotide sequence: TGTGCCAGCTCACCACCCGAGGGGAGCTCCTACAATGAGCAGTTCTTC.

The chain couples TRBV10-1 to TRBJ2-7; D may match TRBD1 or TRBD2 (5 bases each). Germline V gene lookup returns CDR1 WNHNN and CDR2 SYGVQD (reference sequence). The CDR3 has 15 amino acids. Trimming took off 3 bases at V and 1 base at J, with 13 bases between the two ends. The CDR3 region has the DNA TGCGCCAGCAGTGACCTGCGAGGGGCATCCTACGAGCAGTACTTC. Residues: CASSDLRGASYEQYF.